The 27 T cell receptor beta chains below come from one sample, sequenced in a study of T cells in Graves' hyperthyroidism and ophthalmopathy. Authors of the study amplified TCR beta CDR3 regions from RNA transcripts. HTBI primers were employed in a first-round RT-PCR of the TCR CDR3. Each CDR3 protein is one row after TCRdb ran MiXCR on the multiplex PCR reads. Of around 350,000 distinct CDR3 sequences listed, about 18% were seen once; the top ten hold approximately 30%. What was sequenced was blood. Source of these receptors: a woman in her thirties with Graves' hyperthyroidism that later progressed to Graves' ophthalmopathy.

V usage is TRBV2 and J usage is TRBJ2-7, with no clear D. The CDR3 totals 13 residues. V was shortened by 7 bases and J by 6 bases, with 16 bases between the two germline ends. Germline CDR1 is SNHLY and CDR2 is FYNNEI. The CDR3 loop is CASTRGVGFEQYV. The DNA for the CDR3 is TGTGCCAGCACCCGAGGTGTAGGATTCGAGCAGTACGTC.

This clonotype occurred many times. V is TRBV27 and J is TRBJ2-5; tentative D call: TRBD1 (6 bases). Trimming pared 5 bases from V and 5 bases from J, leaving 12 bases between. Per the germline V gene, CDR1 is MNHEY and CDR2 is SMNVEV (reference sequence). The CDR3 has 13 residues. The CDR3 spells CASSPHRDETQYF. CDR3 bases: TGTGCCAGCAGTCCCCACAGGGATGAGACCCAGTACTTC.

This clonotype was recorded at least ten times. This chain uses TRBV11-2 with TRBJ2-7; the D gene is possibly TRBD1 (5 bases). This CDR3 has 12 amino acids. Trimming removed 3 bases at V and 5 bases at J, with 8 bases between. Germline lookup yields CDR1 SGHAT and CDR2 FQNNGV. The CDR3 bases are TGTGCCAGCAGCTTCATAGGGGACGAGCAGTACTTC. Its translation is CASSFIGDEQYF.

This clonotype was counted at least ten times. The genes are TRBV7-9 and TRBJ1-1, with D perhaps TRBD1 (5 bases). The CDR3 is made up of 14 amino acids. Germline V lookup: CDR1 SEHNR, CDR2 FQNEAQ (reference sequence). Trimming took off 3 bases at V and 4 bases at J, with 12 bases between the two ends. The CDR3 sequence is CASSLPGGTTEAFF. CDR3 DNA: TGTGCCAGCAGCTTGCCTGGTGGGACCACTGAAGCTTTCTTT.

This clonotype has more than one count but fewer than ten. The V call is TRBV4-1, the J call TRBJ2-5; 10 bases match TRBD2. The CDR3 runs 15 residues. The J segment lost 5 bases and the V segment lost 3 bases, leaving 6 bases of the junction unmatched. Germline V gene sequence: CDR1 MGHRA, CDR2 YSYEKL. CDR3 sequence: CASSQWTSGPETQYF. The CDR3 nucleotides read TGCGCCAGCAGCCAGTGGACTAGCGGTCCGGAGACCCAGTACTTC.

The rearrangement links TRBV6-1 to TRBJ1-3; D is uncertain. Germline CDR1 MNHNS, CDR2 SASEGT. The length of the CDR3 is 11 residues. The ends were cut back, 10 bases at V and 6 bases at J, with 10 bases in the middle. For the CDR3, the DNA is TGTGCCACAACGGTTGTAAACACCATATATTTT. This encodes CATTVVNTIYF.

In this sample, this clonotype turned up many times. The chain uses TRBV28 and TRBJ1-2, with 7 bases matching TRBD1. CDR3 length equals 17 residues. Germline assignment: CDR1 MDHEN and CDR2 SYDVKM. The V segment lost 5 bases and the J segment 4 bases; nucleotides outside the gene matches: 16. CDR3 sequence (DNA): TGTGCCAGCAGTCACCCGCCTGGGACAGCCGATGCCTATGGCTACACCTTC. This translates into CASSHPPGTADAYGYTF.

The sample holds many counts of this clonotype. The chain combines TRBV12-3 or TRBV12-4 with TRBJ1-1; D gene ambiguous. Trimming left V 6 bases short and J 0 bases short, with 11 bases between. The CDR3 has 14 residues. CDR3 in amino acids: CASSIPIMNTEAFF. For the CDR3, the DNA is TGTGCCAGCAGCATTCCGATCATGAACACTGAAGCTTTCTTT.

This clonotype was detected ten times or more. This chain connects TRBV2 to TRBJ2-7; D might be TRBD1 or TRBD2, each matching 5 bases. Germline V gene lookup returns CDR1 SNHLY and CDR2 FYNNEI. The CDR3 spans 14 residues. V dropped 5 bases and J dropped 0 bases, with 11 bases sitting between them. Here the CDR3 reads CASSRPGASYEQYF. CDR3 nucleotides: TGTGCCAGCAGTAGGCCCGGGGCCTCCTACGAGCAGTACTTC.

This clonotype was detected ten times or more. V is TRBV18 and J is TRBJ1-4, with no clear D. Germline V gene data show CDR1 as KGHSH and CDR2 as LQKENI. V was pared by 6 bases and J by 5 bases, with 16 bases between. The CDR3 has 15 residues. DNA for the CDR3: TGTGCCAGCTCGCCCCGCCCCGTCGGGAATGAAAAACTGTTTTTT. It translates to CASSPRPVGNEKLFF.

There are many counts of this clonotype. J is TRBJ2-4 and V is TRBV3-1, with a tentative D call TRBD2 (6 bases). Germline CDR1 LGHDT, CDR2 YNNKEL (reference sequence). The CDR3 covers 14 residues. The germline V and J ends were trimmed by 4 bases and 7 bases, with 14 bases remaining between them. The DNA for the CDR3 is TGTGCCAGCAGCCCCGGGGGTGAGTGGAACATTCAGTACTTC. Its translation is CASSPGGEWNIQYF.

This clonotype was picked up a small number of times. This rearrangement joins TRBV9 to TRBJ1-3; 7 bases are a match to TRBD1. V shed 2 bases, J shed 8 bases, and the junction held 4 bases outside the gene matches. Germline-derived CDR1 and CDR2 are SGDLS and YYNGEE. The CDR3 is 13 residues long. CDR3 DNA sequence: TGTGCCAGCAGCGTCGACAGGGTCGACACCATATATTTT. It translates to CASSVDRVDTIYF.

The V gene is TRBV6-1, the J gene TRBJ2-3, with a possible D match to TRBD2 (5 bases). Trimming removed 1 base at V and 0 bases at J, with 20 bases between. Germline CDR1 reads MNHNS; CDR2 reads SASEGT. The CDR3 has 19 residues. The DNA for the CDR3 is TGTGCCAGCAGTGAAGATTTTTGGGCGGGCAGCCCTAGCACAGATACGCAGTATTTT. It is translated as CASSEDFWAGSPSTDTQYF.

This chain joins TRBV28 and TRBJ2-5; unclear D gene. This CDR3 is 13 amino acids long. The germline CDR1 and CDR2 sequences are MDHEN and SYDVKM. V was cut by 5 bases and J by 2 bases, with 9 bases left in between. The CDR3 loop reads CASSPSPQETQYF. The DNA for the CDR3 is TGTGCCAGCAGTCCGAGCCCACAAGAGACCCAGTACTTC. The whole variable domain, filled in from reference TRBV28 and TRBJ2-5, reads DVKVTQSSRYLVKRTGEKVFLECVQDMDHENMFWYRQDPGLGLRLIYFSYDVKMKEKGDIPEGYSVSREKKERFSLILESASTNQTSMYLCASSPSPQETQYFGPGTRLLVL.

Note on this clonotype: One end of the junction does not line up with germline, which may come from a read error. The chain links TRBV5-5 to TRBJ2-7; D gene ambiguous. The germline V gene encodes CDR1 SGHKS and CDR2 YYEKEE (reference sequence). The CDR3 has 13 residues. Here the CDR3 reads CAGSLYTDYEQYF. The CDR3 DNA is TGTGCCGGCAGCTTGTATACAGACTACGAGCAGTACTTC.

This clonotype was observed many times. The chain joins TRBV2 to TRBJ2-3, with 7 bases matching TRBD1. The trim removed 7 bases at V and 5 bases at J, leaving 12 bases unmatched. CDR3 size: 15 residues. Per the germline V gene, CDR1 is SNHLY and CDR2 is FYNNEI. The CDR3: CASMGATGYQDTQYF. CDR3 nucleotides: TGTGCCAGCATGGGGGCGACAGGGTATCAAGATACGCAGTATTTT. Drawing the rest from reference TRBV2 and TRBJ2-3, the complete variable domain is EPEVTQTPSHQVTQMGQEVILRCVPISNHLYFYWYRQILGQKVEFLVSFYNNEISEKSEIFDDQFSVERPDGSNFTLKIRSTKLEDSAMYFCASMGATGYQDTQYFGPGTRLTVL.

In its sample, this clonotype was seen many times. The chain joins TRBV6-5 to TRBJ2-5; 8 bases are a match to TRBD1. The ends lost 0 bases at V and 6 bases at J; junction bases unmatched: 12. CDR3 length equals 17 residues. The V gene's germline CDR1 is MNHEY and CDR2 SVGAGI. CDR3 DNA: TGTGCCAGCAGTTACTCGGGGGCAGGGGGCCCTGCGAAGACCCAGTACTTC. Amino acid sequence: CASSYSGAGGPAKTQYF.

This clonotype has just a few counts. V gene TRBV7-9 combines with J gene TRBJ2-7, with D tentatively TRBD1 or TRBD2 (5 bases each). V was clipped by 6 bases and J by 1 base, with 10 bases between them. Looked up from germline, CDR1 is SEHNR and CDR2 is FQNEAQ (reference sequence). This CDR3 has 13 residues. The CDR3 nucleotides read TGTGCCAGCAGGAGGGACGGTTCCTACGAGCAGTACTTC. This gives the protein CASRRDGSYEQYF.

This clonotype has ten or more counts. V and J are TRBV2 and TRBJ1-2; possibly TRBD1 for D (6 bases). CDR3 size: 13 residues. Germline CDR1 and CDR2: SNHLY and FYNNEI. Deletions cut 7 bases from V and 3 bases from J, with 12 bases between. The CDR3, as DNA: TGTGCCAGCACCCCGGGACACCACTATGGCTACACCTTC. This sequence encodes CASTPGHHYGYTF.

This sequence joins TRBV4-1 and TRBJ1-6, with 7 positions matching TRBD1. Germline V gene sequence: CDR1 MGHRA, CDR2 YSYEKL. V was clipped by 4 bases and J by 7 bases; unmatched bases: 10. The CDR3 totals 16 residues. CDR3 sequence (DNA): TGCGCCAGCAGCCGAGGGCAGGGGGAGAACAATTCACCCCTCCACTTT. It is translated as CASSRGQGENNSPLHF.

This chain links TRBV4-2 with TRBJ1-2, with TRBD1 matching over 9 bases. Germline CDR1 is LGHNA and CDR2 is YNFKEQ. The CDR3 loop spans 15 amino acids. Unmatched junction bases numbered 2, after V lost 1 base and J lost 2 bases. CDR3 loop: CASSQVGQGNYGYTF. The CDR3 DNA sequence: TGTGCCAGCAGCCAAGTGGGACAGGGAAACTATGGCTACACCTTC.

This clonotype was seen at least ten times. DNA for the CDR3: TGTGCCAGCAGTCTAAGGGGGATGAGATCCTACGAGCAGTACTTC. It codes for CASSLRGMRSYEQYF. V and J are TRBV28 and TRBJ2-7, with D perhaps TRBD1 (6 bases). The length of the CDR3 is 15 residues. Looked up from germline, CDR1 is MDHEN and CDR2 is SYDVKM. The ends were cut back, 5 bases at V and 1 base at J, with 15 bases in the middle.

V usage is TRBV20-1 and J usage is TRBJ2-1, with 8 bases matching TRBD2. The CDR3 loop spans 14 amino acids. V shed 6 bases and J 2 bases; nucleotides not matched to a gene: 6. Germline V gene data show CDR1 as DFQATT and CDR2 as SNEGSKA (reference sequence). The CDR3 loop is CSAETSATYNEQFF. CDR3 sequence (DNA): TGCAGTGCGGAGACTAGCGCTACCTACAATGAGCAGTTCTTC.

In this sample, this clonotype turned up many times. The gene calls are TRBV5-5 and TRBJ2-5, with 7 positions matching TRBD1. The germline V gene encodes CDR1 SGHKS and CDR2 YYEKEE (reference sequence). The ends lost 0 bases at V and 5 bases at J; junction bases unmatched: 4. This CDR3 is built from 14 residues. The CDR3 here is CASSLGQGVETQYF. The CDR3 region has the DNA TGTGCCAGCAGCTTGGGCCAGGGGGTGGAGACCCAGTACTTC.

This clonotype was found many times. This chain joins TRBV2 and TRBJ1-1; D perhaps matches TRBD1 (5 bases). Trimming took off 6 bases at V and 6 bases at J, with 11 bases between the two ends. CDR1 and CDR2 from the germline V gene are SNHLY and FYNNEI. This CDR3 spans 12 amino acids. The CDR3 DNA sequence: TGTGCCAGCAGGAATCAGGGAGCTGAAGCTTTCTTT. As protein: CASRNQGAEAFF.

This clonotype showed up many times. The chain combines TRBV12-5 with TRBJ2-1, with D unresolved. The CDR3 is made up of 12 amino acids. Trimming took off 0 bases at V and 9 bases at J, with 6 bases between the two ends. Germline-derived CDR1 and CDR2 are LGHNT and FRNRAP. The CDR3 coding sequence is TGTGCTAGTGGTTTGGTACTTGGTGAGCAGTTCTTC. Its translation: CASGLVLGEQFF.

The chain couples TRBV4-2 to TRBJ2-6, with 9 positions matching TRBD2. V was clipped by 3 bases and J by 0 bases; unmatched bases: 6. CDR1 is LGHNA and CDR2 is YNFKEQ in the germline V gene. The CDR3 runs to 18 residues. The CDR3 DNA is TGTGCCAGCAGCCAGGGGACTAGCAGATACTCTGGGGCCAACGTCCTGACTTTC. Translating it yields CASSQGTSRYSGANVLTF.